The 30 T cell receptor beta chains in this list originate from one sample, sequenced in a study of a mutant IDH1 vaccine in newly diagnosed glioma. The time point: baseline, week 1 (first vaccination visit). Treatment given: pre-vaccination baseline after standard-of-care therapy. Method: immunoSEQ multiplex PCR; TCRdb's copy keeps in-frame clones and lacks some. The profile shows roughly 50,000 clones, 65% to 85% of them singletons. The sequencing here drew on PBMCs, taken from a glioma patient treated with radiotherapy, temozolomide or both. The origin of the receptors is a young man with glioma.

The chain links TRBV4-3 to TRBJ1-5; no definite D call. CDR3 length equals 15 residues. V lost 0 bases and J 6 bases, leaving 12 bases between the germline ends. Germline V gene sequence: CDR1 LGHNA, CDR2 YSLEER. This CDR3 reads CASSQDFGIRQPQHF. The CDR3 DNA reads TGCGCCAGCAGCCAAGATTTCGGTATTCGTCAGCCCCAGCATTTT.

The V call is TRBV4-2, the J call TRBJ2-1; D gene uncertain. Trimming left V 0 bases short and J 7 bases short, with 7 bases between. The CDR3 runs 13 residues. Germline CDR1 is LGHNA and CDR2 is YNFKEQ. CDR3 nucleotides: TGTGCCAGCAGCCAAGATGGACCTAATGAGCAGTTCTTC. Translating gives CASSQDGPNEQFF.

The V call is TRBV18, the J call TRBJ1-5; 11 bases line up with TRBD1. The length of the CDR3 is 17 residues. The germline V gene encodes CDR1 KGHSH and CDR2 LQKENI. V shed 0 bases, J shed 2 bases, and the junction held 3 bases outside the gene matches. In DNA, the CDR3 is TGTGCCAGCTCACCACCGGACAGGGGGCAGGGCAATCAGCCCCAGCATTTT. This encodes CASSPPDRGQGNQPQHF.

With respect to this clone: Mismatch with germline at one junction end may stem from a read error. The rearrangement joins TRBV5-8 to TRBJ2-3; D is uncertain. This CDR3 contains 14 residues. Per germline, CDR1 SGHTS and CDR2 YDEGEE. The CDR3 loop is CASNLGLNTDTQYF. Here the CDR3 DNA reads TGTGCCAGCAACTTGGGTCTGAACACAGATACGCAGTATTTT.

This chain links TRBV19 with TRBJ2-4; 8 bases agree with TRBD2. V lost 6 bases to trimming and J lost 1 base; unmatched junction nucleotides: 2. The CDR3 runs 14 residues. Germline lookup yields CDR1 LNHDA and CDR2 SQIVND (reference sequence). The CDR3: CASSLAGAKNIQYF. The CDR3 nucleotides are TGTGCCAGTAGCTTAGCGGGGGCCAAAAACATTCAGTACTTC. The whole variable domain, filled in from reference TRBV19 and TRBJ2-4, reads DGGITQSPKYLFRKEGQNVTLSCEQNLNHDAMYWYRQDPGQGLRLIYYSQIVNDFQKGDIAEGYSVSREKKESFPLTVTSAQKNPTAFYLCASSLAGAKNIQYFGAGTRLSVL.

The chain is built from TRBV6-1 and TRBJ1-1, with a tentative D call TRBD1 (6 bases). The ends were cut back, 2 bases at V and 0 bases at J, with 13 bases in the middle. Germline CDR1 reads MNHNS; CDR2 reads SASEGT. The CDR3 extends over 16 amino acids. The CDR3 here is CASSENSGHLNTEAFF. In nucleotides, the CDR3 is TGTGCCAGCAGTGAAAATTCGGGACACTTGAACACTGAAGCTTTCTTT.

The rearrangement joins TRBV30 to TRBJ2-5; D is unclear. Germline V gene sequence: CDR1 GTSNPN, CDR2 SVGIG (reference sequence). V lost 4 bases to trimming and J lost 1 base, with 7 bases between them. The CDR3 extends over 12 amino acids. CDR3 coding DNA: TGTGCCTGGAAGGGTGGCCAAGAGACCCAGTACTTC. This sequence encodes CAWKGGQETQYF.

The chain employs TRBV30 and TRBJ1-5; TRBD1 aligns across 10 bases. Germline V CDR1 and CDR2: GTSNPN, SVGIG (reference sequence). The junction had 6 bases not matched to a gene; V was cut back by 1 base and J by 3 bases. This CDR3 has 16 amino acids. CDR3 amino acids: CAWSGPGQGDNQPQHF. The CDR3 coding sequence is TGTGCCTGGAGTGGTCCCGGACAGGGGGACAATCAGCCCCAGCATTTT.

In DNA, the CDR3 is TGTGCCAGCAGCTTATCCCCCACAGGCTCCTACGAGCAGTACTTC. Its translation: CASSLSPTGSYEQYF. J is TRBJ2-7 and V is TRBV7-9, with a tentative D call TRBD1 (5 bases). Trimming stripped 2 bases from V and 0 bases from J, with 11 bases between. The CDR3 has 15 residues. Germline loops: CDR1 SEHNR, CDR2 FQNEAQ (reference sequence).

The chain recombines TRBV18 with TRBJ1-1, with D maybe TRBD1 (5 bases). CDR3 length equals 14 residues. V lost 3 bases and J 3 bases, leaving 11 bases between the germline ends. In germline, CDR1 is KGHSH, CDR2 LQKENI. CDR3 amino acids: CASSPSTAYTEAFF. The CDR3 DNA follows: TGTGCCAGCTCACCGTCGACAGCTTACACTGAAGCTTTCTTT.

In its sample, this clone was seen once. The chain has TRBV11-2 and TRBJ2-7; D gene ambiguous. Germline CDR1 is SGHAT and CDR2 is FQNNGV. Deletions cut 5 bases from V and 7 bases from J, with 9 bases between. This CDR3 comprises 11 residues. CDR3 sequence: CASSKRIEQYF. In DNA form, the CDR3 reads TGTGCCAGCAGCAAACGGATAGAGCAGTACTTC. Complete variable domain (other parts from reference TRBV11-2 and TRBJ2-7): EAGVAQSPRYKIIEKRQSVAFWCNPISGHATLYWYQQILGQGPKLLIQFQNNGVVDDSQLPKDRFSAERLKGVDSTLKIQPAKLEDSAVYLCASSKRIEQYFGPGTRLTVT.

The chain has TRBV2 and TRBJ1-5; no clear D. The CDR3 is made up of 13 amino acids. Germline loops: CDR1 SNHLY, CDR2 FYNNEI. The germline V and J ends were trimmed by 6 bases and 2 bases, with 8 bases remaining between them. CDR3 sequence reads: CASRGWGNQPQHF. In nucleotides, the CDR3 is TGTGCCAGCAGAGGATGGGGCAATCAGCCCCAGCATTTT.

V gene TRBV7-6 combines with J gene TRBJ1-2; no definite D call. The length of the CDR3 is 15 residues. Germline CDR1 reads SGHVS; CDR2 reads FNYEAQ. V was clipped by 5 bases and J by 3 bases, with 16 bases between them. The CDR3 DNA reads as TGTGCCAGCAGCCAAGGAGAGGGCGAGGACTATGGCTACACCTTC. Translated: CASSQGEGEDYGYTF.

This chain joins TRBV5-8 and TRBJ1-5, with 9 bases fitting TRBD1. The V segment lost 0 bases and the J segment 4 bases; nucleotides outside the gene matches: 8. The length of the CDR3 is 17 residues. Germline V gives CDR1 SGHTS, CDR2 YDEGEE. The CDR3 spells CASSLGFLGQGNQPQHF. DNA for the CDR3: TGTGCCAGCAGCTTGGGATTCTTGGGACAGGGTAATCAGCCCCAGCATTTT.

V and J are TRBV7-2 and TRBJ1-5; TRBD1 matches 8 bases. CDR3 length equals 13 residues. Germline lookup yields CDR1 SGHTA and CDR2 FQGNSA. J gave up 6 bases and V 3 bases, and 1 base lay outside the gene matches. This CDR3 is CASSLDRVQPQHF. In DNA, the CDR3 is TGTGCCAGCAGCTTGGACAGGGTTCAGCCCCAGCATTTT.

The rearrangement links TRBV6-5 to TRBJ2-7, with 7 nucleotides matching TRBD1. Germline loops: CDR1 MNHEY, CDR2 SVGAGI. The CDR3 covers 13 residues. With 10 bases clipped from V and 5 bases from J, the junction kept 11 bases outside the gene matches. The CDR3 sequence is CATGDRSLDEQYF. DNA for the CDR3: TGTGCCACTGGGGACAGAAGCCTTGACGAGCAGTACTTC.

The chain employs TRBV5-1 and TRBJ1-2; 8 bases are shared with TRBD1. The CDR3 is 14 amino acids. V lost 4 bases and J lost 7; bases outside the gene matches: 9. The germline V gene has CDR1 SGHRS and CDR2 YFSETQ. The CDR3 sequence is CASSPVQGGFGYTF. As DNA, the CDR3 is TGCGCCAGCAGCCCAGTACAGGGGGGATTTGGCTACACCTTC.

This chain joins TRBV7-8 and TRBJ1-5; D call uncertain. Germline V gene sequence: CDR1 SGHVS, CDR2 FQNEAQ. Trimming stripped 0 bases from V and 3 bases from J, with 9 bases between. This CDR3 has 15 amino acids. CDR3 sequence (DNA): TGTGCCAGCAGCTTAGCGGAACACTTCAATCAGCCCCAGCATTTT. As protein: CASSLAEHFNQPQHF.

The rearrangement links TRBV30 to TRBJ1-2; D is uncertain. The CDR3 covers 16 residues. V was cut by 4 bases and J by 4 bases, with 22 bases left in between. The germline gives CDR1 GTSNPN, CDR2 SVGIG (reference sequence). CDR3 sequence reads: CAWTRPIPKIFYGYTF. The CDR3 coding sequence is TGTGCCTGGACCCGACCGATTCCTAAGATATTCTATGGCTACACCTTC.

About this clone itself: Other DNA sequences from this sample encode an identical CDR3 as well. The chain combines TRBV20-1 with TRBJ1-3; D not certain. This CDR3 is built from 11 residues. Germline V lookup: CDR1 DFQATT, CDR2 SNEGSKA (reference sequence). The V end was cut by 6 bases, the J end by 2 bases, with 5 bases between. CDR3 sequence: CSASTGNTIYF. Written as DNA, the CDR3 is TGCAGTGCATCAACTGGAAACACCATATATTTT.

CDR3 DNA sequence: TGTGCCTGGAGTAGCGGACTAGCGGGAGGGCCCGGGGAGCTGTTTTTT. It specifies CAWSSGLAGGPGELFF. The V and J genes are TRBV30 and TRBJ2-2, with TRBD2 matching over 15 bases. V shed 2 bases, J shed 6 bases, and the junction held 4 bases outside the gene matches. Germline CDR1 is GTSNPN and CDR2 is SVGIG (reference sequence). The CDR3 totals 16 residues.

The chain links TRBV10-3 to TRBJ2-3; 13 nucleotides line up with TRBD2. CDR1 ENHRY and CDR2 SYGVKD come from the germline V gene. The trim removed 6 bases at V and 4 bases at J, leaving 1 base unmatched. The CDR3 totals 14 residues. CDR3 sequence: CAIRGLAGPDTQYF. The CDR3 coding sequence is TGTGCCATCAGGGGACTAGCGGGACCAGATACGCAGTATTTT.

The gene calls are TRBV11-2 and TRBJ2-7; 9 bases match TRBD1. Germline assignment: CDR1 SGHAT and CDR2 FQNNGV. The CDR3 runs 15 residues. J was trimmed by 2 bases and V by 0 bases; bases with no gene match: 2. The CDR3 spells CASSLEWTGAYEQYF. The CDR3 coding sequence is TGTGCCAGCAGCTTAGAGTGGACAGGGGCCTACGAGCAGTACTTC.

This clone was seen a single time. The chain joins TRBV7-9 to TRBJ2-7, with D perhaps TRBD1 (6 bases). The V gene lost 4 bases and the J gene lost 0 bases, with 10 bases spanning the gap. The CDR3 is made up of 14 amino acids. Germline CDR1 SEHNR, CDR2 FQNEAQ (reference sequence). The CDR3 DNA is TGTGCCAGCAGCTCACGACAGGCCTCCTACGAGCAGTACTTC. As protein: CASSSRQASYEQYF.

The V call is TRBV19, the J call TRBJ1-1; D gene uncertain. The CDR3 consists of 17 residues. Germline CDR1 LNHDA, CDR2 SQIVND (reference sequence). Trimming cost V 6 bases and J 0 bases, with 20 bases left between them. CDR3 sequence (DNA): TGTGCCAGTAGACCCCCGGGCCTTAGGGTCGTGAACACTGAAGCTTTCTTT. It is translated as CASRPPGLRVVNTEAFF. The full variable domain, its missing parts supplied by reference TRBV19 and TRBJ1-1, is DGGITQSPKYLFRKEGQNVTLSCEQNLNHDAMYWYRQDPGQGLRLIYYSQIVNDFQKGDIAEGYSVSREKKESFPLTVTSAQKNPTAFYLCASRPPGLRVVNTEAFFGQGTRLTVV.

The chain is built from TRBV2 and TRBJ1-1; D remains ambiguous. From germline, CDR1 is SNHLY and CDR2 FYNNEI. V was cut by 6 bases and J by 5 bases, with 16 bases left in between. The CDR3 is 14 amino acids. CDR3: CASRTKGIGTEAFF. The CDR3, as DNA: TGTGCCAGCAGGACAAAGGGAATTGGGACTGAAGCTTTCTTT.

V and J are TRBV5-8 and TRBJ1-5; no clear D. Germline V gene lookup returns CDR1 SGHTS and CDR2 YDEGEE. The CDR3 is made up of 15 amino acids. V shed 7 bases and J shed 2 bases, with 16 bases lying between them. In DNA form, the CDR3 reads TGTGCCAGCTTGGGATGGGGTATGGGCAATCAGCCCCAGCATTTT. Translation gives CASLGWGMGNQPQHF.

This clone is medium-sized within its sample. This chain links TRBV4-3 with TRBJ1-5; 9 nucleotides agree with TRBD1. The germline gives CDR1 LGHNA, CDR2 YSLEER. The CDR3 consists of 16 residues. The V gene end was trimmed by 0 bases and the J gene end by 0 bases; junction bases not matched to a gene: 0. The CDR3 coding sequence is TGCGCCAGCAGCCAAGAACAGGGGGCTAGCAATCAGCCCCAGCATTTT. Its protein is CASSQEQGASNQPQHF.

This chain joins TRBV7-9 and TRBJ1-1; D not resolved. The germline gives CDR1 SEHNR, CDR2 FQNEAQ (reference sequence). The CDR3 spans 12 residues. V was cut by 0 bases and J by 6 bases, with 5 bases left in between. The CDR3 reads CASSLAGAEAFF. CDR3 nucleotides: TGTGCCAGCAGCTTAGCGGGAGCTGAAGCTTTCTTT.

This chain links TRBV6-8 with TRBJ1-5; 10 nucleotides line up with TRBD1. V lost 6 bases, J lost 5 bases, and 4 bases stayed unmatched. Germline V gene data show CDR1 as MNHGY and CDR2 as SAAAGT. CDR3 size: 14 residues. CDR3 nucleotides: TGTGCCAGCAGAGACAGGGGGCACGATCAGCCCCAGCATTTT. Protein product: CASRDRGHDQPQHF.